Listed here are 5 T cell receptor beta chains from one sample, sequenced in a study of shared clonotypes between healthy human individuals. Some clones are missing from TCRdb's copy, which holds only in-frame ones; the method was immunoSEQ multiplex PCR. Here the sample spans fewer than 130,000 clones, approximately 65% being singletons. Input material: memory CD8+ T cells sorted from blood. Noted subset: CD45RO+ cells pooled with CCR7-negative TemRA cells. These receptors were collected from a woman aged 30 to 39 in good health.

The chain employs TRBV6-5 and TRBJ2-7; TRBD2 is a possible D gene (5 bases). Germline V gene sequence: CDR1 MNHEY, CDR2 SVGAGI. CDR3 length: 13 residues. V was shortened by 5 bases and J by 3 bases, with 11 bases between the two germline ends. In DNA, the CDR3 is TGTGCCAGCAGTCACGGAGGCGTCTACGAGCAGTACTTC. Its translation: CASSHGGVYEQYF.

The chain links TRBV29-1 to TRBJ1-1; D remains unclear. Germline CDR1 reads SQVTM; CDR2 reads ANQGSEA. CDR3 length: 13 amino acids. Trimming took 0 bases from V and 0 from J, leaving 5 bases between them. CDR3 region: CSVEDLMNTEAFF. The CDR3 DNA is TGCAGCGTTGAAGATCTTATGAACACTGAAGCTTTCTTT. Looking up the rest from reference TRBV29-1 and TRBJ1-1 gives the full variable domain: SAVISQKPSRDICQRGTSLTIQCQVDSQVTMMFWYRQQPGQSLTLIATANQGSEATYESGFVIDKFPISRPNLTFSTLTVSNMSPEDSSIYLCSVEDLMNTEAFFGQGTRLTVV.

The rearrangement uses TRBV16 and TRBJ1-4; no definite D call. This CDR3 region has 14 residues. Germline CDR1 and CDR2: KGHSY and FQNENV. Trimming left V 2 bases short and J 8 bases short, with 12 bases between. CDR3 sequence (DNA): TGTGCCAGCAGCCAAGGAGGAGGAGGAGAAAAACTGTTTTTT. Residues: CASSQGGGGEKLFF.

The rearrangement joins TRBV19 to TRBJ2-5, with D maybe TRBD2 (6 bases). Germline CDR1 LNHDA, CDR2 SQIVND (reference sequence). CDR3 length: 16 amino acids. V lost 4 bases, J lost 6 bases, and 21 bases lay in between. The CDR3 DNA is TGTGCCAGTAGTACATGGGCCCCTGGGGGGTGGCAGACCCAGTACTTC. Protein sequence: CASSTWAPGGWQTQYF.

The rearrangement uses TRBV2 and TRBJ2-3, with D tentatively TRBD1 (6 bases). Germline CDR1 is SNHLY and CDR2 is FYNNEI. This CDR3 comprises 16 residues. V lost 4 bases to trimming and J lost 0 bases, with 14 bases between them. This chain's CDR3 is CASSGLDRSSTDTQYF. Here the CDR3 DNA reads TGTGCCAGCAGTGGCCTGGACAGATCTAGCACAGATACGCAGTATTTT.